Reported below is one T cell receptor beta chain. The data belong to a study of CD8 T cells in Susac syndrome. Germline V gene data show CDR1 as MNHEY and CDR2 as SMNVEV (reference sequence). CDR3 size: 14 residues. Trimming removed 2 bases from V and 2 bases from J, with 8 bases in between. With random hexamers, reverse transcription was performed on about 0.5 to 1 ug of RNA. TCRdb re-called the immunoSEQ multiplex PCR reads through MiXCR, storing one row per CDR3 protein. Of about 66,000 distinct CDR3 sequences in the sample, 94% were seen once. Sequencing input: CD8+ T cells from PBMCs. The clonotype comes from a human donor with multiple sclerosis. The V call is TRBV27, the J call TRBJ2-3; D gene uncertain. The CDR3 loop reads CASSLDGSTDTQYF. The CDR3 DNA reads TGTGCCAGCAGTTTAGACGGTTCCACAGATACGCAGTATTTT.